A selection of T cell receptor beta chains follows, all from one sample in a study of CD8 T cell repertoires and HIV-1 epitope variants. These TCRs' antigens remain unknown. Sequencing was performed with immunoSEQ multiplex PCR; in TCRdb, only in-frame clones are kept and a portion is missing. The top ten hold roughly 40% of the sample, which has about 7,100 clones, just over 65% seen once. The sample consisted of cultured CD8+ T cells derived from PBMCs. The origin of the receptors is a male donor with HIV. The CDR3 runs from the conserved cysteine through the conserved F or W. Fields, in order: clone size, D gene, J gene, V gene, CDR3 protein, CDR3 DNA. A D gene is named only where the DNA matches it firmly. Not every row has a clone size; where given, it reads once, few, many or a size class.

size: NA
D: NA
J: TRBJ1-2
V: TRBV28
CDR3: CASSFSTNYGYTF
DNA: TGTGCCAGCAGTTTTAGCACGAACTATGGCTACACCTTC

size: once
D: NA
J: TRBJ2-1
V: TRBV20-1
CDR3: CSARQGREFF
DNA: TGCAGTGCTCGTCAGGGAAGGGAGTTCTTC

size: NA
D: TRBD1
J: TRBJ2-2
V: TRBV5-4
CDR3: CASSSDRGGTGELFF
DNA: TGTGCCAGCAGCTCAGACAGGGGGGGCACCGGGGAGCTGTTTTTT

size: NA
D: TRBD2
J: TRBJ2-7
V: TRBV6-5
CDR3: CASSYSGEGYEQYF
DNA: TGTGCCAGCAGTTACTCAGGGGAGGGCTACGAGCAGTACTTC

size: NA
D: NA
J: TRBJ2-4
V: TRBV10-2
CDR3: CASSDYGLKNIQYF
DNA: TGCGCCAGCAGTGATTACGGATTAAAAAACATTCAGTACTTC

size: NA
D: NA
J: TRBJ1-1
V: TRBV28
CDR3: CASTRDRGGTEAFF
DNA: TGTGCCAGCACCCGGGATAGGGGGGGCACTGAAGCTTTCTTT

size: NA
D: NA
J: TRBJ2-5
V: TRBV4-1
CDR3: CASSQARGQETQYF
DNA: TGCGCCAGCAGCCAAGCAAGGGGGCAAGAGACCCAGTACTTC

size: NA
D: NA
J: TRBJ2-5
V: TRBV29-1
CDR3: CAERGGHGETQYF
DNA: TGCGCGGAACGAGGGGGGCATGGAGAGACCCAGTACTTC

size: NA
D: NA
J: TRBJ1-2
V: TRBV10-3
CDR3: CAISDQTRGNYGYTF
DNA: TGTGCCATCAGTGATCAAACTAGGGGAAACTATGGCTACACCTTC

size: NA
D: TRBD2
J: TRBJ2-3
V: TRBV6-1
CDR3: CASSETSGRPDTQYF
DNA: TGTGCCAGCAGTGAGACTAGCGGGAGGCCAGATACGCAGTATTTT

size: NA
D: NA
J: TRBJ1-2
V: TRBV11-2
CDR3: CATTKALGRTGGYTF
DNA: TGTGCCACCACTAAGGCCCTGGGGAGGACGGGTGGCTACACCTTC

size: NA
D: TRBD2
J: TRBJ2-7
V: TRBV14
CDR3: CASSQVEGGPVYEQYF
DNA: TGTGCCAGCAGCCAAGTCGAGGGAGGGCCGGTCTACGAGCAGTACTTC

size: NA
D: TRBD2
J: TRBJ2-3
V: TRBV5-1
CDR3: CASYPLAGGAGTDTQYF
DNA: TGCGCCAGTTACCCGTTAGCGGGGGGTGCGGGCACAGATACGCAGTATTTT

size: NA
D: TRBD1
J: TRBJ1-1
V: TRBV7-9
CDR3: CASSPGQANTEAFF
DNA: TGTGCCAGCAGCCCGGGACAGGCGAACACTGAAGCTTTCTTT

size: NA
D: NA
J: TRBJ1-1
V: TRBV6-5
CDR3: CASSSNMNTEAFF
DNA: TGTGCCAGCAGCTCAAACATGAACACTGAAGCTTTCTTT

size: NA
D: NA
J: TRBJ2-1
V: TRBV29-1
CDR3: CSVAPTGADNEQFF
DNA: TGCAGCGTTGCACCCACGGGAGCGGACAATGAGCAGTTCTTC

size: NA
D: NA
J: TRBJ1-1
V: TRBV6-1
CDR3: CASSPTGRDREAFF
DNA: TGTGCCAGCAGCCCCACAGGGAGAGACAGAGAAGCTTTCTTT

size: NA
D: TRBD1
J: TRBJ1-1
V: TRBV28
CDR3: CASSLPGQMNTEAFF
DNA: TGTGCCAGCAGCTTACCGGGACAGATGAACACTGAAGCTTTCTTT

size: NA
D: NA
J: TRBJ2-2
V: TRBV19
CDR3: CASSIGSYSGELFF
DNA: TGTGCCAGTAGTATCGGGAGCTATTCCGGGGAGCTGTTTTTT

size: NA
D: TRBD1
J: TRBJ2-7
V: TRBV4-3
CDR3: CASSLSDRGEREQYF
DNA: TGCGCCAGCAGCCTATCCGACAGGGGGGAACGCGAGCAGTACTTC

size: NA
D: NA
J: TRBJ2-1
V: TRBV7-9
CDR3: CASSLGDPGPPPYEQFF
DNA: TGTGCCAGCAGCTTAGGGGATCCGGGACCCCCTCCGTATGAGCAGTTCTTC

size: NA
D: NA
J: TRBJ1-1
V: TRBV6-6
CDR3: CASSYSPYTEAFF
DNA: TGTGCCAGCAGTTACTCCCCCTACACTGAAGCTTTCTTT

size: NA
D: NA
J: TRBJ2-7
V: TRBV27
CDR3: CASSWDAADEQYF
DNA: TGTGCCAGCAGTTGGGACGCCGCCGACGAGCAGTACTTC

size: NA
D: NA
J: TRBJ2-7
V: TRBV27
CDR3: CASSLNRVYEQYF
DNA: TGTGCCAGCAGTTTAAACAGGGTATACGAGCAGTACTTC

size: NA
D: TRBD2
J: TRBJ2-7
V: TRBV6-5
CDR3: CASSYSSGSSYEQYF
DNA: TGTGCCAGCAGTTATTCTAGCGGGAGCTCCTACGAGCAGTACTTC

size: NA
D: NA
J: TRBJ1-2
V: TRBV5-4
CDR3: CASSPGADNYGYTF
DNA: TGTGCCAGCAGCCCTGGGGCCGATAACTATGGCTACACCTTC

size: NA
D: TRBD1
J: TRBJ2-5
V: TRBV7-6
CDR3: CASSLAGWTGQETQYF
DNA: TGTGCCAGCAGCTTAGCCGGTTGGACAGGACAAGAGACCCAGTACTTC

size: NA
D: TRBD2
J: TRBJ2-5
V: TRBV29-1
CDR3: CSVEGGLGETQYF
DNA: TGCAGCGTTGAGGGGGGGTTAGGAGAGACCCAGTACTTC

size: NA
D: NA
J: TRBJ2-6
V: TRBV11-2
CDR3: CASSLVRSSGANVLTF
DNA: TGTGCCAGCAGCTTAGTTCGAAGCTCTGGGGCCAACGTCCTGACTTTC

size: few
D: TRBD2
J: TRBJ2-2
V: TRBV27
CDR3: CASSSTTTSGNNTGELFF
DNA: TGTGCCAGCAGTTCAACGACAACTAGCGGGAACAACACCGGGGAGCTGTTTTTT

size: NA
D: TRBD2
J: TRBJ2-3
V: TRBV10-3
CDR3: CAISDGSGGALTDTQYF
DNA: TGTGCCATCAGTGATGGGAGCGGGGGGGCCCTCACAGATACGCAGTATTTT

size: NA
D: NA
J: TRBJ2-3
V: TRBV7-6
CDR3: CASSAPQAGAGIDTQYF
DNA: TGTGCCAGCAGCGCGCCCCAGGCGGGGGCCGGGATAGATACGCAGTATTTT

size: medium-sized
D: TRBD2
J: TRBJ2-7
V: TRBV4-1
CDR3: CASSQGTSNEQYF
DNA: TGCGCCAGCAGCCAAGGGACTAGCAACGAGCAGTACTTC

size: NA
D: NA
J: TRBJ2-1
V: TRBV28
CDR3: CASSRWTASYNEQFF
DNA: TGTGCCAGCAGTAGATGGACAGCTTCCTACAATGAGCAGTTCTTC

size: NA
D: NA
J: TRBJ2-1
V: TRBV28
CDR3: CASSLWTQEQFF
DNA: TGTGCCAGCAGTTTATGGACACAGGAGCAGTTCTTC

size: NA
D: NA
J: TRBJ2-1
V: TRBV5-6
CDR3: CASSLSGVLSSYNEQFF
DNA: TGTGCCAGCAGCTTGTCGGGGGTACTGAGCTCCTACAATGAGCAGTTCTTC